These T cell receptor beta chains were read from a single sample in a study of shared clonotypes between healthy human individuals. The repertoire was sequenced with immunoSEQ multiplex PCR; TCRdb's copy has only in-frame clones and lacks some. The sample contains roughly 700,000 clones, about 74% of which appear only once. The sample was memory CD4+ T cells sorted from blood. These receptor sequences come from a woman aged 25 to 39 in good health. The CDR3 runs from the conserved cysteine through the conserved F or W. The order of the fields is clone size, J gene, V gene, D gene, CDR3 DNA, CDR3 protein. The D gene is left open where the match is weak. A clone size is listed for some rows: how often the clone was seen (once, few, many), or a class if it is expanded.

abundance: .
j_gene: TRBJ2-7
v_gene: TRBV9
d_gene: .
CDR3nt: TGTGCCAGCAGCGTAGTTCCGGGAGCCCGCAACGAGCAGTACTTC
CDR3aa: CASSVVPGARNEQYF

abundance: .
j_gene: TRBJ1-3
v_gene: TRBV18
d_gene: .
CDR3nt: TGTGCCAGCTCACCACCGGTTGGGTCTGGAAACACCATATATTTT
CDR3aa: CASSPPVGSGNTIYF

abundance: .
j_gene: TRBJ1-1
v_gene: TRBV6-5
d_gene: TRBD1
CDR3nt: TGTGCCAGCAGGGAGCCGACAGGGTACGAAACTGAAGCTTTCTTT
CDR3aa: CASREPTGYETEAFF

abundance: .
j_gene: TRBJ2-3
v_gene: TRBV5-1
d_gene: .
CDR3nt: TGCGCCAGCAGTAGTAGGGGTGAAGGTACGCAGTATTTT
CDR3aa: CASSSRGEGTQYF

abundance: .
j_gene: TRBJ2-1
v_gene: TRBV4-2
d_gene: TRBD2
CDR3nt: TGTGCCAGCAGCCGGACTAGCGGGAGCTCCTACAATGAGCAGTTCTTC
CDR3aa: CASSRTSGSSYNEQFF

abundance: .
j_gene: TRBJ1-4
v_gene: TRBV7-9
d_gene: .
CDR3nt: TGTGCCAGCAGCCAACAGAGTCTTAATGAAAAACTGTTTTTT
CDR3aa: CASSQQSLNEKLFF

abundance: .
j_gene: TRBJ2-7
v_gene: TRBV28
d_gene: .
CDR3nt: TGTGCCAGCAGAGCCGGAGAGGGCAGGAAGAGCTCCTACGAGCAGTACTTC
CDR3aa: CASRAGEGRKSSYEQYF

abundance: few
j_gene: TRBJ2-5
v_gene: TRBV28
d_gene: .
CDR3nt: TGTGCCAGCAGCGCGCCTGTATCCCCCCAAGAGACCCAGTACTTC
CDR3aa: CASSAPVSPQETQYF

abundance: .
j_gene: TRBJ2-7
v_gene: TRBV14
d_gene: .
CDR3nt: TGTGCCAGCAGCCAGAGACAGATGCTAGCCTACGAGCAGTACTTC
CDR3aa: CASSQRQMLAYEQYF

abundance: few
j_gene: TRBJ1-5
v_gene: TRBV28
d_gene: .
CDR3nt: TGTGCCAGCAGTTTCAGGGGCCGGTATACAGGACCCCAGCATTTT
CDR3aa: CASSFRGRYTGPQHF

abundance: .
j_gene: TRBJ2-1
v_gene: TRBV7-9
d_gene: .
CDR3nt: TGTGCCAGCAGCACCACCGAGTGGAGCGAGCAGTTCTTC
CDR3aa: CASSTTEWSEQFF

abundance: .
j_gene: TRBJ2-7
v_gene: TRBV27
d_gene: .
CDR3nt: TGTGCCAGCAGAAGCCACGGGGACTCAAACTACGAGCAGTACTTC
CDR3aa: CASRSHGDSNYEQYF

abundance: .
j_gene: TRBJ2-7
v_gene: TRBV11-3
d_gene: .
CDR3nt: TGTGCCAGCAGCTTAGGGATAGCCTACGAGCAGTACTTC
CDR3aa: CASSLGIAYEQYF

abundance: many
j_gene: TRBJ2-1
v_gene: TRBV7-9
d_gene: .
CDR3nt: TGTGCCAGCAGCTTAGGTGGCAAGAGCTCCTACAATGAGCAGTTCTTC
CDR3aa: CASSLGGKSSYNEQFF

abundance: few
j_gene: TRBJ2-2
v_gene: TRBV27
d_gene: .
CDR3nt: TGTGCCAGTAGGGGGTTGGCCGGGGAGCTGTTTTTT
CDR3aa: CASRGLAGELFF

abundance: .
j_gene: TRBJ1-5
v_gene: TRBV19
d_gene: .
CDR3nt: TGTGCCAGTAAGTGGGATAGCAATCAGCCCCAGCATTTT
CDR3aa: CASKWDSNQPQHF

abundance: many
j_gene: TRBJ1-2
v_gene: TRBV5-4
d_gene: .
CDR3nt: TGTGCCAGCAGCTTGTTGGGGCGAGGGGACGCTAACTATGGCTACACCTTC
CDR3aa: CASSLLGRGDANYGYTF

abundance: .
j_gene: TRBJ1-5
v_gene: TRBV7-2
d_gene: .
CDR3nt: TGTGCCAGCAGCCAGGACACCTTGAGCAATCAGCCCCAGCATTTT
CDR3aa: CASSQDTLSNQPQHF

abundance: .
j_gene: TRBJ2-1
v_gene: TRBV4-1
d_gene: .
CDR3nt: TGCGCCAGCAGCCTCTCCGGCGCGGGGTACAATGAGCAGTTCTTC
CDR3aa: CASSLSGAGYNEQFF

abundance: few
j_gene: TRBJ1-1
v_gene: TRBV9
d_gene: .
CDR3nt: TGTGCCAGCAGCGTAGTAGCGGAGGGTAGAGCTTTCTTT
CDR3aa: CASSVVAEGRAFF

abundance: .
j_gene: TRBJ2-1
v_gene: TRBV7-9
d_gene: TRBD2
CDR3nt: TGTGCCAGCAGCCGTACCGGGACTAGCGGGATGAGTTCCTACAATGAGCAGTTCTTC
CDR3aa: CASSRTGTSGMSSYNEQFF

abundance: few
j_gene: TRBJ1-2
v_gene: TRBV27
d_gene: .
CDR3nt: TGTGCCAGCTTACGGGACCGCACCTTTTACACCTTC
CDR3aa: CASLRDRTFYTF

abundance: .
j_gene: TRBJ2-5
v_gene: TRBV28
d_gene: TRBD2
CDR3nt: TGTGCCAGCAGTTTTCATGGAGGAACTAGCGGGAGAGAGACCCAGTACTTC
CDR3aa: CASSFHGGTSGRETQYF

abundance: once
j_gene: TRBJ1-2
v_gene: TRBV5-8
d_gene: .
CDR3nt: TGTGCCAGCAGCCCCCCTTGGACAGCTAACTATGGCTACACCTTC
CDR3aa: CASSPPWTANYGYTF

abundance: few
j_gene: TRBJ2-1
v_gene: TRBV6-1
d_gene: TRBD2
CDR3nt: TGTGCCAGCAGTGAAATGACTAGCGGGAGACGGAATGAGCAGTTCTTC
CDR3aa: CASSEMTSGRRNEQFF

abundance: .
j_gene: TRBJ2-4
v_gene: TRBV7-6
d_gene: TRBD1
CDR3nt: TGTGCCAGCAGCTCCAGGACAGGGGGTTATGACGCGAGGAACATTCAGTACTTC
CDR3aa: CASSSRTGGYDARNIQYF

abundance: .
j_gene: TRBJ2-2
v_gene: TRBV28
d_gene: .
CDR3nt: TGTGCCAGCAGTCCCCTCCCACCCCTATCCGTTAGCGCCGGGGAGCTGTTTTTT
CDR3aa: CASSPLPPLSVSAGELFF

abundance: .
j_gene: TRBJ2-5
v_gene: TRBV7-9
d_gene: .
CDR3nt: TGTGCCAGCAGCTTAGGCGGGCAGGGGGGGACCCAGTACTTC
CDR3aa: CASSLGGQGGTQYF

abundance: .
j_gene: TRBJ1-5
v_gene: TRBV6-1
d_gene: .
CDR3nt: TGTGCCAGCAGTCTGGGCAGGGTGGGTCAGCCCCAGCATTTT
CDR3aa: CASSLGRVGQPQHF

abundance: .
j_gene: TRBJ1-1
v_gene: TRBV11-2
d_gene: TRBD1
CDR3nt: TGTGCCAGCAGCTTAGGGACAGGGGAGGACACTGAAGCTTTCTTT
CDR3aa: CASSLGTGEDTEAFF

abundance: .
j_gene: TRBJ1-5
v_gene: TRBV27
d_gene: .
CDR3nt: TGTGCCAGCAGTTTAAAGGTTAATCAGCCCCAGCATTTT
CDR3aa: CASSLKVNQPQHF

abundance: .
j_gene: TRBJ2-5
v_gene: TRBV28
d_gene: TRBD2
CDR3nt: TGTGCCAGCAGTTTAGGACTAGCCCCGAAGGAGACCCAGTACTTC
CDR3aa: CASSLGLAPKETQYF

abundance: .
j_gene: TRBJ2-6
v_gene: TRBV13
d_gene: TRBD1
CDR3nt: TGTGCCAGCAGCTTTAGCCGGGACAGGCACTCTGGGGCCAACGTCCTGACTTTC
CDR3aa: CASSFSRDRHSGANVLTF

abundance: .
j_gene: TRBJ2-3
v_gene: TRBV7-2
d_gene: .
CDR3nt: TGTGCCAGCAGCTCCCAGGGGACTAGCACAGATACGCAGTATTTT
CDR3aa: CASSSQGTSTDTQYF

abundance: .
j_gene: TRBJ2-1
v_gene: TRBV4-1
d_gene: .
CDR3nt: TGCGCCAGCAGCCGACCGGGAGTCAGCTCCTACAATGAGCAGTTCTTC
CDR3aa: CASSRPGVSSYNEQFF

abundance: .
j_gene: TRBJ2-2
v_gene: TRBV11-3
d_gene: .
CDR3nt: TGTGCCAGCAGCTTAGGGACAGCGAACACCGGGGAGCTGTTTTTT
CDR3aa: CASSLGTANTGELFF

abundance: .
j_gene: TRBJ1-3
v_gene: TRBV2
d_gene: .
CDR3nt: TGTGCCAGCAGTGTCGTTGGAGTTGGAAACACCATATATTTT
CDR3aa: CASSVVGVGNTIYF

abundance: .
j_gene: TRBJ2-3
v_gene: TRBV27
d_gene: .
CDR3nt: TGTGCCAGCTCCTTAGGGGCGTTGGATACGCAGTATTTT
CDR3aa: CASSLGALDTQYF

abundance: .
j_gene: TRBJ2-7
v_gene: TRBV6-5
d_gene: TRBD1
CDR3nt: TGTGCCAGCAGTTACTCTACAGGGGTCCACGAGCAGTACTTC
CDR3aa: CASSYSTGVHEQYF

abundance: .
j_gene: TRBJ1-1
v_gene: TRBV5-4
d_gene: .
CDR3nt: TGTGCCAGCAGCTTTCAGGGAGACACTGAAGCTTTCTTT
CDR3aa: CASSFQGDTEAFF

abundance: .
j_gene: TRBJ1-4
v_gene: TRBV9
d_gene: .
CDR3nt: TGTGCCAGCAGTCCGGGGGTGCTGCTGGGGGTTGGGGAAAAACTGTTTTTT
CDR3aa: CASSPGVLLGVGEKLFF

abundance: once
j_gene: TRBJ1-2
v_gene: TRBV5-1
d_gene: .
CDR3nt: TGCGCCAGCAGCGAGAGCGGACAGTCGACCTATGGCTACACCTTC
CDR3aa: CASSESGQSTYGYTF

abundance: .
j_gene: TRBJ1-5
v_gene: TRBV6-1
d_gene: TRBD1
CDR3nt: TGTGCCAGCAGTGACCAACAGGGGGTTGGACAGCCCCAGCATTTT
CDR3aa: CASSDQQGVGQPQHF

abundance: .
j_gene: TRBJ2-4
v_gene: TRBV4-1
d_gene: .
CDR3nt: TGCGCCAGCATGGGGGAGAGGGTAAACATTCAGTACTTC
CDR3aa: CASMGERVNIQYF

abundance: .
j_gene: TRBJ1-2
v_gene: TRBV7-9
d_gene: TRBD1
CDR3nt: TGTGCCAGCAGCTTGGGTGACAGGGGCGGCTACACCTTC
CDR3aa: CASSLGDRGGYTF

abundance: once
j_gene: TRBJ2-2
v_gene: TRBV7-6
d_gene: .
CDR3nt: TGTGCCAGCAGCTCCCCCCGATCCAGCGGGAACACCGGGGAGCTGTTTTTT
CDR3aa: CASSSPRSSGNTGELFF

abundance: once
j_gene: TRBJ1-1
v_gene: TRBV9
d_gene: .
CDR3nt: TGTGCCAGCAGCGGGGCGGGGGCTTCGAACACTGAAGCTTTCTTT
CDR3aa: CASSGAGASNTEAFF

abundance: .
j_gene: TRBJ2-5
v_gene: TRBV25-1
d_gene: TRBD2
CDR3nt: TGTGCCAGCAGTGAATCTAGCGGGAGGAGGCAAGAGACCCAGTACTTC
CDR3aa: CASSESSGRRQETQYF

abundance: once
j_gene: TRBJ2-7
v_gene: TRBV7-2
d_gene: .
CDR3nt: TGTGCCAGCAGCTTAGTTACGTGGGGGAACTACGAGCAGTACTTC
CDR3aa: CASSLVTWGNYEQYF

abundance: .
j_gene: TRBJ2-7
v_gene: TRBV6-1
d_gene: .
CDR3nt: TGTGCCAGCAGTGAAGGGGCCAGAAGATACGAGCAGTACTTC
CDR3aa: CASSEGARRYEQYF

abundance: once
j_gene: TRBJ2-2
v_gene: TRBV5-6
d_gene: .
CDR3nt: TGTGCCAGCAGCTTTCAGGGGATAGCCGGGGAGCTGTTTTTT
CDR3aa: CASSFQGIAGELFF

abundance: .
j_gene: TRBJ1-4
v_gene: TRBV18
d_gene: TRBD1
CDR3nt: TGTGCCAGCTCATCCGGACAGGGAGGGGAAAAACTGTTTTTT
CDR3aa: CASSSGQGGEKLFF

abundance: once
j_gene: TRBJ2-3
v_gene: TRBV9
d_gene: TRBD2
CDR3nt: TGTGCCAGCAGCGTAGCTGATAGCGGGAGTGGAAATACGCAGTATTTT
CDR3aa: CASSVADSGSGNTQYF

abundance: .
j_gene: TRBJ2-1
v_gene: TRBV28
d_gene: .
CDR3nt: TGTGCCAGCGAACAGGGCCCCTGGGATGAGCAGTTCTTC
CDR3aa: CASEQGPWDEQFF

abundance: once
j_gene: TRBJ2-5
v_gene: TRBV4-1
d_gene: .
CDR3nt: TGCGCCAGCAGCCTAGGGCTTCTCGCGGGGACAGAAGAGACCCAGTACTTC
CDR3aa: CASSLGLLAGTEETQYF

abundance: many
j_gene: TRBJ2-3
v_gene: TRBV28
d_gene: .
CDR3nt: TGTGCCAGCAGGCCCGGGTACAGCACAGATACGCAGTATTTT
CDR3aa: CASRPGYSTDTQYF

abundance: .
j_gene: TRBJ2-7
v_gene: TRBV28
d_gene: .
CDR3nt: TGTGCCAGCAATGGGGGAACGTACGAGCAGTACTTC
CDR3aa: CASNGGTYEQYF

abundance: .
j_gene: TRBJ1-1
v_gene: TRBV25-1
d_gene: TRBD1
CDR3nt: TGTGCCAGCAGCCCTAAGGACAGGTGGGGCACTGAAGCTTTCTTT
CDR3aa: CASSPKDRWGTEAFF